This T cell receptor beta chain was captured in a study of cytomegalovirus exposure and HLA in healthy donors. With regard to this clone: Its antigen remains unidentified.

Study-wide results and caveats: Cytomegalovirus association was listed for 150 to 200 TCR beta chains. Many donors carried some public TCRs, although rarity characterized most TCR sequences.

PCR involved 60 Vbeta and 13 Jbeta primers. Sequencing was performed with immunoSEQ multiplex PCR; in TCRdb, only in-frame clones are kept and a portion is missing. The ten top clones account for approximately 0.8%, within a sample of about 170,000 clones. What was sequenced was PBMCs. The source of this sequence is a woman between 18 and 30 years old in good health and CMV-seropositive.

The CDR3 DNA reads TGTGCTAGTGGTTTGAGGGACACGGCCTTGGGGCAGTACTTC. This encodes CASGLRDTALGQYF. The chain links TRBV12-5 to TRBJ2-7; a weak D match, TRBD1 (6 bases). The CDR3 contains 14 residues. The germline V gene has CDR1 LGHNT and CDR2 FRNRAP. Trimming left V 2 bases short and J 9 bases short, with 17 bases between.